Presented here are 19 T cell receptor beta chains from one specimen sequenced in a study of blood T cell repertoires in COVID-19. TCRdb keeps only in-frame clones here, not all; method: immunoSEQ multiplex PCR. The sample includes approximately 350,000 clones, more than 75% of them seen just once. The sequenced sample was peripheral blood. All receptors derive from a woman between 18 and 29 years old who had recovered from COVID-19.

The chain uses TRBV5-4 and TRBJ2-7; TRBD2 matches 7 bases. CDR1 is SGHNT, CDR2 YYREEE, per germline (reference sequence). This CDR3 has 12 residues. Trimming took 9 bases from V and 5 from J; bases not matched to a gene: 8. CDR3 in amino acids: CAMWGGSHEQYV. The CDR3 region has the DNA TGTGCCATGTGGGGCGGGAGCCACGAGCAGTACGTC.

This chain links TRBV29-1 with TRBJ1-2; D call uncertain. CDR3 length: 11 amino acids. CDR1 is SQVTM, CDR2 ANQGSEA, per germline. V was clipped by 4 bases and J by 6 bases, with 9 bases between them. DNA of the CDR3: TGCAGCGTTGTCGCGATCCATGGCTACACCTTC. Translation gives CSVVAIHGYTF. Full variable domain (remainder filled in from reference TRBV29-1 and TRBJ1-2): SAVISQKPSRDICQRGTSLTIQCQVDSQVTMMFWYRQQPGQSLTLIATANQGSEATYESGFVIDKFPISRPNLTFSTLTVSNMSPEDSSIYLCSVVAIHGYTFGSGTRLTVV.

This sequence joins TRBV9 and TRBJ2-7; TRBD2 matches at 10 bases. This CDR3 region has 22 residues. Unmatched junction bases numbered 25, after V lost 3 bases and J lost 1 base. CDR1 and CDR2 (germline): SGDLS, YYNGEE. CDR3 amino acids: CASSADTLGLAALTGNSYEQYV. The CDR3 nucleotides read TGTGCCAGCAGCGCGGACACTTTAGGACTAGCGGCCCTTACAGGGAATTCCTACGAGCAGTACGTC.

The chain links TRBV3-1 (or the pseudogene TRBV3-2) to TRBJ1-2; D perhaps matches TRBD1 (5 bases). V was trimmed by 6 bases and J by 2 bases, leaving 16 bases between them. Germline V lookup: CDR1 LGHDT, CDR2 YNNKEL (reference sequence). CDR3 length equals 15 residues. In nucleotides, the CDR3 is TGTGCCAGCAGTTTTAGGCTCAGGGTAAACTATGGCTACACCTTC. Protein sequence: CASSFRLRVNYGYTF.

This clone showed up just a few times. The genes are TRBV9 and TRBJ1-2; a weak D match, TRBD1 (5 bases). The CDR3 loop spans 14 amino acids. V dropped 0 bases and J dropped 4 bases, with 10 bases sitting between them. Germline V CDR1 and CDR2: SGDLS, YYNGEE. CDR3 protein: CASSVGGDLYGYTF. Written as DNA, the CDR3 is TGTGCCAGCAGCGTAGGGGGGGACCTCTATGGCTACACCTTC.

CDR3 sequence (DNA): TGTGCCAGCAGTTACCGGGGGAGCGGGCTCTCCTACGAGCAGTACGTC. This gives the protein CASSYRGSGLSYEQYV. This chain uses TRBV6-2 or TRBV6-3 with TRBJ2-7, with TRBD2 as a possible D gene (6 bases). The CDR3 is 16 amino acids. Trimming removed 2 bases at V and 0 bases at J, with 14 bases between. Germline CDR1 is MNHEY and CDR2 is SVGEGT.

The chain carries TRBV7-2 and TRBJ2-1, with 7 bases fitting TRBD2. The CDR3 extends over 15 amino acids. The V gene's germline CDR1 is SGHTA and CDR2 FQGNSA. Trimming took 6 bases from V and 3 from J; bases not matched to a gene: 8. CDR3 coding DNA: TGTGCCAGCAGTATCAGCGGGATAAACTACAATGAGCAGTTCTTC. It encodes CASSISGINYNEQFF.

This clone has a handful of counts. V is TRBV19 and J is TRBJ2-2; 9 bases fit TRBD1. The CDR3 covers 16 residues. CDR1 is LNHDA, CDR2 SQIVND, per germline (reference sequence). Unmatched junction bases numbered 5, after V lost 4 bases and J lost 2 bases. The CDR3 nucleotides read TGTGCCAGTAGTACCACAGGGGGCCCCAACACCGGGGAGCTGTTTTTT. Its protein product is CASSTTGGPNTGELFF.

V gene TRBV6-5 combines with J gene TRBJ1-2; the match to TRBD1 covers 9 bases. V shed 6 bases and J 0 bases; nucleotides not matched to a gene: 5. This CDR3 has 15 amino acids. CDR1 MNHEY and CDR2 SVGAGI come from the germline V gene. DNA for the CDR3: TGTGCCAGCAGACCCGGGACAGGGCCTAACTATGGCTACACCTTC. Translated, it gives CASRPGTGPNYGYTF.

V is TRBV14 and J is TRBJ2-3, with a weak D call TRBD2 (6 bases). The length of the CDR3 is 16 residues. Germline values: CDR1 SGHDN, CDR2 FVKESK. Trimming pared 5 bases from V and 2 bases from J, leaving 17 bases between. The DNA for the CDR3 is TGTGCCAGCAGCTTCAGGACTACCCGTGACACAGATACGCAGTATTTT. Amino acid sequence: CASSFRTTRDTDTQYF.

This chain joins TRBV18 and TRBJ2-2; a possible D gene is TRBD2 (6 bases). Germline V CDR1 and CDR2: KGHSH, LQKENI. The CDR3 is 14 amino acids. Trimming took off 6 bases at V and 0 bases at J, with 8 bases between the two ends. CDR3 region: CASSGGTNTGELFF. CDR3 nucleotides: TGTGCCAGCTCTGGGGGGACGAACACCGGGGAGCTGTTTTTT.

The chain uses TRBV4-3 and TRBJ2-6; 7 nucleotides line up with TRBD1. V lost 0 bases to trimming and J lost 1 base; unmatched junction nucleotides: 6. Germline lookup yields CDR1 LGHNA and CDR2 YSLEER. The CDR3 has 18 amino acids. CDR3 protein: CASSQDLGRGSGANVLTF. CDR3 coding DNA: TGCGCCAGCAGCCAAGATCTGGGCAGGGGGTCTGGGGCCAACGTCCTGACTTTC.

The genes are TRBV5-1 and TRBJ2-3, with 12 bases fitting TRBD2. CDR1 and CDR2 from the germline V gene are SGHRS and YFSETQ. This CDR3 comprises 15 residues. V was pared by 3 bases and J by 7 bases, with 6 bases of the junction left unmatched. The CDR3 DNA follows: TGCGCCAGCAGCTACACTAGCGGGAGGTTGAATACGCAGTATTTT. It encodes CASSYTSGRLNTQYF.

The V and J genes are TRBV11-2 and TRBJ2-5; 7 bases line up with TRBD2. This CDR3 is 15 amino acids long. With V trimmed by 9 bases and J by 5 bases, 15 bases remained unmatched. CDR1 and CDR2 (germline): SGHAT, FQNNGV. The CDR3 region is CASRGPGGSQETQYF. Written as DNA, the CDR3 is TGTGCCAGTCGCGGCCCGGGCGGGAGCCAGGAGACCCAGTACTTC.

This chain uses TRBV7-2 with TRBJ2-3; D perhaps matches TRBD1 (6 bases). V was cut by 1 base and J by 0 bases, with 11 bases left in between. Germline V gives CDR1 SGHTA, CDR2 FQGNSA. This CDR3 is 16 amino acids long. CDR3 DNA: TGTGCCAGCAGCTTAGAGGGGGTGAGAAGCACAGATACGCAGTATTTT. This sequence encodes CASSLEGVRSTDTQYF.

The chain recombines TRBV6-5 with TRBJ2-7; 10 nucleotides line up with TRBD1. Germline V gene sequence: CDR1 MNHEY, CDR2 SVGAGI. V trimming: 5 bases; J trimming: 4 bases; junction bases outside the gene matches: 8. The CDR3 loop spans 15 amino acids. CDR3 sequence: CASSTLGTGAYEQYV. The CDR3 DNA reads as TGTGCCAGCAGTACCCTGGGGACAGGGGCTTACGAGCAGTACGTC.

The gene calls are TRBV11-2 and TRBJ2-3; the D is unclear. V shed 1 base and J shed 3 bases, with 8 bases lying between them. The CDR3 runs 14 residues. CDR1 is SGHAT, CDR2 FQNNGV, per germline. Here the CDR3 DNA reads TGTGCCAGCAGCTTAGCGAGAAAAACAGATACGCAGTATTTT. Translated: CASSLARKTDTQYF.

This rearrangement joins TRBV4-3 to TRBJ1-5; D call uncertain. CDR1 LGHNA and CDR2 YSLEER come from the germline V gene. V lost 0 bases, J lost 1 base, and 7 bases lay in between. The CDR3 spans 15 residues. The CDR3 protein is CASSQDIGSNQPQHF. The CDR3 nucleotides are TGCGCCAGCAGCCAAGATATCGGGAGCAATCAGCCCCAGCATTTT.

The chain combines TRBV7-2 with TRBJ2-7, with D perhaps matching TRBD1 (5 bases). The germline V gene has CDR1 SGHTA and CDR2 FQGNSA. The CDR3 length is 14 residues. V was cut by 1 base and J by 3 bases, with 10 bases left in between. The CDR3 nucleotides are TGTGCCAGCAGCTTAGGTGGACAACACTACGAGCAGTACGTC. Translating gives CASSLGGQHYEQYV.